The 24 T cell receptor beta chains below all came from one sample that was sequenced in a study of shared clonotypes between healthy human individuals. Generated by immunoSEQ multiplex PCR, the TCRdb table keeps only in-frame clones and is missing some. The sample lists approximately 340,000 clones; 70% to 75% were seen once. The material sequenced was memory CD4+ T cells sorted from blood. Subset indicated: CD45RA-negative fraction. Source of these receptors: a man aged 25 to 40 in good health.

The rearrangement uses TRBV20-1 and TRBJ1-1, with no clear D. Trimming removed 8 bases at V and 9 bases at J, with 7 bases between. This CDR3 has 8 residues. CDR1 is DFQATT and CDR2 is SNEGSKA in the germline V gene (reference sequence). CDR3 nucleotides: TGCAGTCCAGCGAAAGCTTTCTTT. It encodes CSPAKAFF.

This chain links TRBV7-2 with TRBJ2-1; D may be TRBD1 or TRBD2 (5 bases each). V was pared by 7 bases and J by 6 bases, with 22 bases between. Germline loops: CDR1 SGHTA, CDR2 FQGNSA. The CDR3 spans 16 residues. CDR3 nucleotide sequence: TGTGCCAGCACCGAGGGACGAGACATTCGTTTCAATGAGCAGTTCTTC. This translates into CASTEGRDIRFNEQFF.

This clone has only one observation. This sequence joins TRBV18 and TRBJ2-6, with TRBD1 matching 7 bases. The junction had 12 bases not matched to a gene; V was cut back by 6 bases and J by 13 bases. Germline V gene lookup returns CDR1 KGHSH and CDR2 LQKENI. CDR3 length: 14 residues. The CDR3 region has the DNA TGTGCCAGCTCCCAGAGACAGGGCCAGTGGGTCCTGACTTTC. Protein sequence: CASSQRQGQWVLTF.

This chain links TRBV5-1 with TRBJ2-5, with 7 bases that match TRBD2. Losses at the gene ends were 2 bases for V and 3 bases for J; bases not matched to a gene: 4. The CDR3 runs to 14 residues. In germline, CDR1 is SGHRS, CDR2 YFSETQ. CDR3 nucleotides: TGCGCCAGCAGCTTAGGCCGGGGGGAAGAGACCCAGTACTTC. Protein: CASSLGRGEETQYF.

This clone was detected a few times. V usage is TRBV6-1 and J usage is TRBJ1-2; D is uncertain. The CDR3 totals 13 residues. Trimming pared 6 bases from V and 8 bases from J, leaving 16 bases between. Germline assignment: CDR1 MNHNS and CDR2 SASEGT. As DNA, the CDR3 is TGTGCCAGCAGCGAGAGGTTAGGGAGCGGCTACACCTTC. Translation: CASSERLGSGYTF.

The chain joins TRBV6-1 to TRBJ2-3, with D perhaps TRBD1 (6 bases). V lost 6 bases and J lost 3, with 13 bases in between. This CDR3 comprises 14 residues. Germline V CDR1 and CDR2: MNHNS, SASEGT. CDR3 in amino acids: CASSPTGFTDTQYF. The CDR3 DNA reads as TGTGCCAGCAGCCCCACAGGGTTTACAGATACGCAGTATTTT.

This clone was counted ten times or more. This sequence joins TRBV30 and TRBJ1-1; maybe TRBD1 (5 bases). The CDR3 contains 16 residues. Trimming took 1 base from V and 6 from J, leaving 21 bases between them. Germline V gene lookup returns CDR1 GTSNPN and CDR2 SVGIG (reference sequence). CDR3 sequence: CAWSDRGKPSSAEAFF. CDR3 nucleotides: TGTGCCTGGAGTGACCGGGGGAAACCCTCGAGCGCTGAAGCTTTCTTT.

The CDR3 here is CASSLGRSYNEQFF. The CDR3 DNA sequence: TGTGCCAGCAGTTTGGGGCGGAGCTACAATGAGCAGTTCTTC. The chain joins TRBV28 to TRBJ2-1; D is perhaps TRBD1 (5 bases). V gave up 3 bases and J gave up 3 bases, with 9 bases separating them. The CDR3 contains 14 residues. Looked up from germline, CDR1 is MDHEN and CDR2 is SYDVKM.

There are a few counts of this clone. The chain combines TRBV25-1 with TRBJ1-1, with D maybe TRBD1 (5 bases). The CDR3 covers 14 residues. The V gene's germline CDR1 is MGHDK and CDR2 SYGVNS. Trimming pared 6 bases from V and 5 bases from J, leaving 16 bases between. CDR3 nucleotides: TGTGCCAGCAGCCCCCGGGAGGGACGAACTGAAGCTTTCTTT. Translation gives CASSPREGRTEAFF.

This chain links TRBV19 with TRBJ1-4; 8 bases align to TRBD1. The J segment lost 12 bases and the V segment lost 6 bases, leaving 6 bases of the junction unmatched. Germline loops: CDR1 LNHDA, CDR2 SQIVND (reference sequence). This CDR3 is 12 amino acids long. The CDR3 DNA is TGTGCCAGTAGCGCCACAGGGGGAGAACTGTTTTTT. Its translation: CASSATGGELFF.

The V and J genes are TRBV5-6 and TRBJ2-1; perhaps D is TRBD1 or TRBD2 (5 bases each). The CDR3 has 15 residues. Per the germline V gene, CDR1 is SGHDT and CDR2 is YYEEEE. Trimming took off 0 bases at V and 8 bases at J, with 15 bases between the two ends. The CDR3 here is CASSLVGTAGDEQFF. In DNA form, the CDR3 reads TGTGCCAGCAGCTTGGTAGGGACGGCGGGCGATGAGCAGTTCTTC.

In its sample, this clone was seen a few times. This chain uses TRBV6-5 with TRBJ1-1; possibly TRBD1 for D (5 bases). The V gene lost 4 bases and the J gene lost 6 bases, with 12 bases spanning the gap. This CDR3 contains 13 residues. In germline, CDR1 is MNHEY, CDR2 SVGAGI. This chain's CDR3 is CASSFQGGSEAFF. The CDR3 DNA is TGTGCCAGCAGTTTTCAGGGAGGCTCTGAAGCTTTCTTT.

This chain links TRBV7-2 with TRBJ2-7; D is perhaps TRBD2 (5 bases). Trimming shortened V by 1 base and J by 3 bases, and 10 bases separated the two germline ends. The germline gives CDR1 SGHTA, CDR2 FQGNSA. This CDR3 region has 14 residues. DNA of the CDR3: TGTGCCAGCAGCTTAGGGGCGGGCCTCTACGAGCAGTACTTC. Residues: CASSLGAGLYEQYF.

This chain joins TRBV7-9 and TRBJ2-7; tentatively, D is TRBD1 (6 bases). The V end was cut by 4 bases, the J end by 4 bases, with 14 bases between. The CDR3 loop spans 14 amino acids. Per the germline V gene, CDR1 is SEHNR and CDR2 is FQNEAQ (reference sequence). CDR3 DNA: TGTGCCAGCAGCTCCATGGGACACGCGTACGAGCAGTACTTC. The encoded protein is CASSSMGHAYEQYF.

V usage is TRBV2 and J usage is TRBJ2-5; 11 bases match TRBD2. The germline V gene has CDR1 SNHLY and CDR2 FYNNEI. Trimming removed 3 bases from V and 5 bases from J; junction bases left unmatched: 11. This CDR3 is 17 amino acids long. The CDR3 bases are TGTGCCAGCAGTGACCTAGTAGCGGGAGGGCCGAGCGAGACCCAGTACTTC. Amino acids: CASSDLVAGGPSETQYF.

The chain is built from TRBV5-1 and TRBJ2-3, with D perhaps assigned TRBD1 or TRBD2 (6 bases each). The CDR3 spans 14 residues. V shed 5 bases and J shed 0 bases, with 10 bases lying between them. Germline lookup yields CDR1 SGHRS and CDR2 YFSETQ. In DNA form, the CDR3 reads TGCGCCAGCAGAGGGGGGACTAGCACAGATACGCAGTATTTT. Encoded protein: CASRGGTSTDTQYF. The whole variable domain, remainder taken from reference TRBV5-1 and TRBJ2-3, is KAGVTQTPRYLIKTRGQQVTLSCSPISGHRSVSWYQQTPGQGLQFLFEYFSETQRNKGNFPGRFSGRQFSNSRSEMNVSTLELGDSALYLCASRGGTSTDTQYFGPGTRLTVL.

Of note for this clone: The same CDR3 also results from other DNA sequences found in this sample. The J gene is TRBJ2-1, the V gene TRBV2; TRBD2 matches 12 bases. The trim removed 4 bases at V and 7 bases at J, leaving 5 bases unmatched. This CDR3 has 15 amino acids. CDR1 is SNHLY, CDR2 FYNNEI, per germline. In DNA form, the CDR3 reads TGTGCCAGCAGTGCCCCTAGCGGGAGGGGTAATGAGCAGTTCTTC. It specifies CASSAPSGRGNEQFF.

V usage is TRBV11-3 and J usage is TRBJ2-5, with TRBD2 identical over 16 bases. Unmatched junction bases numbered 7, after V lost 5 bases and J lost 4 bases. The CDR3 totals 17 residues. Germline-derived CDR1 and CDR2 are SGHNT and YENEEA. DNA of the CDR3: TGTGCCAGCAGCACAGGGACTAGCGGGAGGGCCGGAGAGACCCAGTACTTC. Translated: CASSTGTSGRAGETQYF.

The chain recombines TRBV7-9 with TRBJ1-6; a possible D gene is TRBD1 (5 bases). The CDR3 runs to 15 residues. V was shortened by 5 bases and J by 13 bases, with 21 bases between the two germline ends. Germline loops: CDR1 SEHNR, CDR2 FQNEAQ (reference sequence). CDR3 loop: CASSRSLAGQSPLHF. The CDR3, as DNA: TGTGCCAGCAGCCGATCTTTGGCAGGACAATCTCCCCTCCACTTT.

The chain combines TRBV6-1 with TRBJ2-7, with 10 positions matching TRBD1. This CDR3 region has 15 residues. Germline CDR1 MNHNS, CDR2 SASEGT. With V trimmed by 2 bases and J by 0 bases, 1 base remained unmatched. The DNA for the CDR3 is TGTGCCAGCAGTGAACGGACAGGGGGCTCCTACGAGCAGTACTTC. Its protein is CASSERTGGSYEQYF.

This chain uses TRBV6-1 with TRBJ2-1; D is possibly TRBD2 (6 bases). V lost 4 bases and J lost 4, with 11 bases in between. CDR1 is MNHNS, CDR2 SASEGT, per germline. The length of the CDR3 is 14 residues. The CDR3 coding sequence is TGTGCCAGCAGTGTCGCGGGAATATACAATGAGCAGTTCTTC. It yields the protein CASSVAGIYNEQFF.

The CDR3 sequence: CASSFGTVGNTIYF. CDR3 bases: TGTGCCAGCAGCTTTGGGACAGTGGGAAACACCATATATTTT. The genes are TRBV13 and TRBJ1-3, with 7 bases matching TRBD1. The CDR3 runs to 14 residues. Losses at the gene ends were 3 bases for V and 4 bases for J; bases not matched to a gene: 3. The germline CDR1 and CDR2 sequences are PRHDT and FYEKMQ (reference sequence).

The chain links TRBV14 to TRBJ2-7, with 15 bases lining up with TRBD2. CDR3 length: 18 amino acids. CDR1 SGHDN and CDR2 FVKESK come from the germline V gene. V was clipped by 4 bases and J by 6 bases; unmatched bases: 13. This chain's CDR3 is CASSRYIGLAGGPGEQYF. In DNA form, the CDR3 reads TGTGCCAGCAGCCGTTACATTGGACTAGCGGGAGGGCCCGGCGAGCAGTACTTC.

This clone was counted once. The chain recombines TRBV7-8 with TRBJ2-7; no firm D call. Trimming left V 1 base short and J 4 bases short, with 11 bases between. Germline V gene sequence: CDR1 SGHVS, CDR2 FQNEAQ. This CDR3 comprises 14 residues. CDR3 sequence: CASSLGRAQYEQYF. CDR3 in DNA: TGTGCCAGCAGCTTAGGAAGGGCCCAATACGAGCAGTACTTC.